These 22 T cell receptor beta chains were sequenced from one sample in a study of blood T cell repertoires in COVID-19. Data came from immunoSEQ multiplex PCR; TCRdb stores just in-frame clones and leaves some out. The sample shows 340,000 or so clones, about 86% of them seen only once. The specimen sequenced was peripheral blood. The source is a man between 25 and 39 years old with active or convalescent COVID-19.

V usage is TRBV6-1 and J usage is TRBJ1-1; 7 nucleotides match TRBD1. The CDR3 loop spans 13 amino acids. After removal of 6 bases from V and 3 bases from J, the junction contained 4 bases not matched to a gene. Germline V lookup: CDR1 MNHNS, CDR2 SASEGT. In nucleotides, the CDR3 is TGTGCCAGCAGAACAGGGGACTACACTGAAGCTTTCTTT. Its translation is CASRTGDYTEAFF.

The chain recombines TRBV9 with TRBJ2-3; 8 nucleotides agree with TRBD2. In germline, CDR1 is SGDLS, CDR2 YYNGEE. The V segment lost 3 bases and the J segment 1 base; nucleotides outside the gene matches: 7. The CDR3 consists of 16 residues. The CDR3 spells CASSASGGGGTDTQYF. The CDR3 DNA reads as TGTGCCAGCAGCGCCAGCGGGGGAGGGGGCACAGATACGCAGTATTTT.

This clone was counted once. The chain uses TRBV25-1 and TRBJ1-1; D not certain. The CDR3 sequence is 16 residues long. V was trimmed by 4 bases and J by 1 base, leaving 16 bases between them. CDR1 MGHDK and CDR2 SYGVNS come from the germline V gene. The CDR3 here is CASSAIEGVSNTEAFF. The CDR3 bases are TGTGCCAGCAGTGCTATCGAGGGTGTATCGAACACTGAAGCTTTCTTT.

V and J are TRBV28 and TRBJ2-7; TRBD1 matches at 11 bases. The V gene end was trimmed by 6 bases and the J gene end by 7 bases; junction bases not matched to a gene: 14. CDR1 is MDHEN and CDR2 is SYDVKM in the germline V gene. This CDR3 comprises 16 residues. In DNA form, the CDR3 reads TGTGCCAGCAGAATATCGCGGACAGGGGGCTCGGGGGAGCAGTACTTC. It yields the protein CASRISRTGGSGEQYF.

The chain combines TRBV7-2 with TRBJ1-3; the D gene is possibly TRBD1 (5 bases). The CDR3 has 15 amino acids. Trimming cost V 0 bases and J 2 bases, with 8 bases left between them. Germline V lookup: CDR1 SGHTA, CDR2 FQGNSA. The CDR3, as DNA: TGTGCCAGCAGCTTAGCGCTAGGGGCTGGAAACACCATATATTTT. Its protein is CASSLALGAGNTIYF.

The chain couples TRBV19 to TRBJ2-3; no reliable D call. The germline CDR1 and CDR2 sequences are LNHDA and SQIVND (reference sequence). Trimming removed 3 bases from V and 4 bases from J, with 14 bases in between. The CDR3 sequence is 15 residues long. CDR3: CASSIGRSSADTQYF. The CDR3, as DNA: TGTGCCAGTAGTATTGGCAGGTCGAGTGCAGATACGCAGTATTTT.

The CDR3 coding sequence is TGTGCCTGGAGTGTTTCGACAGGGGGACAGCCCCAGCATTTT. Its protein product is CAWSVSTGGQPQHF. This chain uses TRBV30 with TRBJ1-5; 9 bases line up with TRBD1. Losses at the gene ends were 0 bases for V and 7 bases for J; bases not matched to a gene: 4. Germline values: CDR1 GTSNPN, CDR2 SVGIG (reference sequence). CDR3 size: 14 residues. Looking up the rest from reference TRBV30 and TRBJ1-5 gives the full variable domain: SQTIHQWPATLVQPVGSPLSLECTVEGTSNPNLYWYRQAAGRGLQLLFYSVGIGQISSEVPQNLSASRPQDRQFILSSKKLLLSDSGFYLCAWSVSTGGQPQHFGDGTRLSIL.

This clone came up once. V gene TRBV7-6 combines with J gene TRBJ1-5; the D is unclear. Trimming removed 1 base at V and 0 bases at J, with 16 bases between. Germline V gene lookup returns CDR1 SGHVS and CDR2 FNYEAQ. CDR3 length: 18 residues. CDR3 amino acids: CASSLEAGQIYSNQPQHF. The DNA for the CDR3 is TGTGCCAGCAGCTTAGAGGCTGGGCAGATCTATAGCAATCAGCCCCAGCATTTT.

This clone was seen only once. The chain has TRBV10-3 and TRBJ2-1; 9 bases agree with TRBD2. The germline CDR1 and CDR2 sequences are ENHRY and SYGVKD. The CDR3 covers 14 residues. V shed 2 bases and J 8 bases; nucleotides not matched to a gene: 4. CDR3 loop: CAISERREGDEQFF. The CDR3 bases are TGTGCCATCAGTGAGAGGCGGGAGGGTGATGAGCAGTTCTTC.

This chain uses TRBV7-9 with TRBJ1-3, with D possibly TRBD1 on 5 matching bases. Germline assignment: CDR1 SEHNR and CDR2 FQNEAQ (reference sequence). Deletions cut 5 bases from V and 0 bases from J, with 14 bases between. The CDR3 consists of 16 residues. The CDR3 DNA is TGTGCCAGCAGCGCGGGGGACGGCAGCTCTGGAAACACCATATATTTT. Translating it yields CASSAGDGSSGNTIYF.

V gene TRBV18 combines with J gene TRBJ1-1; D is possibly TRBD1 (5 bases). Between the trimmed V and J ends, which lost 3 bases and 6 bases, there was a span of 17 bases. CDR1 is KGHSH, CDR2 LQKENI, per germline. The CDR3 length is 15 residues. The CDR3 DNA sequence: TGTGCCAGCTCACCCCGGAGCTCAGGGTCTGCTGAAGCTTTCTTT. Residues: CASSPRSSGSAEAFF.

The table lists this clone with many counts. The CDR3 protein is CASVLLNTEAFF. CDR3 coding DNA: TGTGCCAGCGTCCTATTGAACACTGAAGCTTTCTTT. This chain links TRBV2 with TRBJ1-1, with D unclear. The CDR3 runs 12 residues. Germline V lookup: CDR1 SNHLY, CDR2 FYNNEI. Trimming stripped 8 bases from V and 0 bases from J, with 7 bases between. The variable domain in full, with the rest retrieved from reference TRBV2 and TRBJ1-1, is EPEVTQTPSHQVTQMGQEVILRCVPISNHLYFYWYRQILGQKVEFLVSFYNNEISEKSEIFDDQFSVERPDGSNFTLKIRSTKLEDSAMYFCASVLLNTEAFFGQGTRLTVV.

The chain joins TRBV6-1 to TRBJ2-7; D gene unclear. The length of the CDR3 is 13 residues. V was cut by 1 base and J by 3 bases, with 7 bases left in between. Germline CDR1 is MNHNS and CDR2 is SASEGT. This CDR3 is CASSEVLLYEQYF. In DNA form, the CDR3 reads TGTGCCAGCAGTGAAGTCCTACTCTACGAGCAGTACTTC.

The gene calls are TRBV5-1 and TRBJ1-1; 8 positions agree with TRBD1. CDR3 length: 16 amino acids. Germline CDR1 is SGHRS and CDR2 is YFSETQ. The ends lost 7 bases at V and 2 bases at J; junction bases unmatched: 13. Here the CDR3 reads CASGPLGQGKNTEAFF. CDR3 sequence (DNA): TGCGCCAGCGGACCCCTTGGACAGGGTAAAAACACTGAAGCTTTCTTT.

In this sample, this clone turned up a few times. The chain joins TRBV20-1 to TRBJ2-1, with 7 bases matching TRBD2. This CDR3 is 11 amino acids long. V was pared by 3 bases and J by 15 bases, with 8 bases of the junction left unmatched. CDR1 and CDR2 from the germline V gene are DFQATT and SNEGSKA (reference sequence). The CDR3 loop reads CSASGLEFRFF. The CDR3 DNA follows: TGCAGTGCTAGTGGACTAGAATTTCGGTTCTTC.

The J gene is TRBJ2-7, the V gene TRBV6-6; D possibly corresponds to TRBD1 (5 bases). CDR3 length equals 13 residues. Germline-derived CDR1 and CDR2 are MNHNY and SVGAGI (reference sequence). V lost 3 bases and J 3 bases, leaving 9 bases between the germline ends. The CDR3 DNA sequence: TGTGCCAGCAGTTATTCACAGGACTACGAGCAGTACTTC. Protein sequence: CASSYSQDYEQYF.

Here the CDR3 DNA reads TGTGCCAGCACCTTTAGCGGGAGGAGGTATGGCTACACCTTC. Its protein product is CASTFSGRRYGYTF. The rearrangement uses TRBV6-5 and TRBJ1-2, with no clear D. CDR1 is MNHEY, CDR2 SVGAGI, per germline. The CDR3 runs to 14 residues. With 7 bases removed from V and 5 bases from J, the gap between germline ends came to 17 bases.

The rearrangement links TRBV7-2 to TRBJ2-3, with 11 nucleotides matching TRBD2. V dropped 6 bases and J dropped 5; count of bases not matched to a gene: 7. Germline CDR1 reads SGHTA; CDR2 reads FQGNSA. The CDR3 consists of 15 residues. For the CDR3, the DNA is TGTGCCAGCAGTCAACTAGCGGGAGTGGGAGATACGCAGTATTTT. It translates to CASSQLAGVGDTQYF.

CDR3 in DNA: TGTGCCAGCAGGCAGGGGTTACAGCCCCAGCATTTT. Its translation is CASRQGLQPQHF. The chain combines TRBV6-4 with TRBJ1-5, with D tentatively TRBD1 (6 bases). The length of the CDR3 is 12 residues. Per the germline V gene, CDR1 is MRHNA and CDR2 is SNTAGT. V was cut by 6 bases and J by 7 bases, with 10 bases left in between.

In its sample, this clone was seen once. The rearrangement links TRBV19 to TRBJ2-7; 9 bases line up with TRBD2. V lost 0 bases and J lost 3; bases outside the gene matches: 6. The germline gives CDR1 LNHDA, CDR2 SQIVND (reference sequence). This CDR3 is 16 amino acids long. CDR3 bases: TGTGCCAGTAGTATAGATCTCGGACTAGCGAACTACGAGCAGTACTTC. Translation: CASSIDLGLANYEQYF.

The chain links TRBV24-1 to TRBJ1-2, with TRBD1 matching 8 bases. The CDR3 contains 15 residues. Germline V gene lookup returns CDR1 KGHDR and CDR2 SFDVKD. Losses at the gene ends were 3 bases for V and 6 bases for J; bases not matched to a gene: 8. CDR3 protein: CATSDTSTGENGYTF. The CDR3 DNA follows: TGTGCCACCAGTGATACCTCGACAGGGGAAAATGGCTACACCTTC.

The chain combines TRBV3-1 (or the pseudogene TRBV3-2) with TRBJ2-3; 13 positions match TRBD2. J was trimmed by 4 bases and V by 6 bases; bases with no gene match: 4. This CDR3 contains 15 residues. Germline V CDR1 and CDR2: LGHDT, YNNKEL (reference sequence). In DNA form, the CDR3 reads TGTGCCAGCAGTCCAGGACTAGCGGGAGCAGATACGCAGTATTTT. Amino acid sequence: CASSPGLAGADTQYF.